The present TCR beta chain was sequenced within a study of blood T cells in healthy people across ages. Study-wide findings and caveats: In these data, TCR beta diversity tracked strongly with naive T cell percentage.

From germline, CDR1 is MDHEN and CDR2 SYDVKM. The germline V and J ends were trimmed by 2 bases and 3 bases, with 4 bases remaining between them. This CDR3 spans 12 amino acids. Through a sample-barcoded 5' primer and a J-beta primer mix, a second PCR was run for 7 to 11 cycles. Each CDR3 protein gets one entry after TCRdb re-called the 5' RACE reads with MiXCR. The sample lists 710,000 or so distinct CDR3 sequences, 22% occurring once. Each sample used at least 6 million PBMCs. This clonotype was seen repeatedly, ten times or more. Its target is unknown. The clonotype was recovered from an older man in good health. The J gene is TRBJ1-1, the V gene TRBV28; D is uncertain. Sample: blood. The CDR3 loop reads CASSLRYTEAFF. The CDR3 DNA reads as TGTGCCAGCAGTTTAAGGTACACTGAAGCTTTCTTT.